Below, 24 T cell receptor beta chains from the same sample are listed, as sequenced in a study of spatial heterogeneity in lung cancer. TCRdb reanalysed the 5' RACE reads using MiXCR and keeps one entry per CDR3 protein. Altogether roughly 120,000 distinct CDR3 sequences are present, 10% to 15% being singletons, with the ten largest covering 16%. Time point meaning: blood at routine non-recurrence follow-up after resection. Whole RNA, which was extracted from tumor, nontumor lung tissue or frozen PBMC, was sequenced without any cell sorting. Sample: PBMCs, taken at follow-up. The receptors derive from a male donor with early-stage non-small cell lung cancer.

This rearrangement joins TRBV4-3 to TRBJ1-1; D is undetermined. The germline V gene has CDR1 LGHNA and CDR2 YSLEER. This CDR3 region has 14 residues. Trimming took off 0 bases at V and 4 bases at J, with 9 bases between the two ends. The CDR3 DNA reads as TGCGCCAGCAGCCAAGATTCAAGGCGCACTGAAGCTTTCTTT. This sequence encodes CASSQDSRRTEAFF.

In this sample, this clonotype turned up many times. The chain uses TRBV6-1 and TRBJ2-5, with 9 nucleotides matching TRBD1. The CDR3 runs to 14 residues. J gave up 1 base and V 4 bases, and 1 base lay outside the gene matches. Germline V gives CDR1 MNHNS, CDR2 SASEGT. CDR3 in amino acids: CASSGGQGQETQYF. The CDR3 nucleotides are TGTGCCAGCAGTGGGGGACAGGGCCAAGAGACCCAGTACTTC.

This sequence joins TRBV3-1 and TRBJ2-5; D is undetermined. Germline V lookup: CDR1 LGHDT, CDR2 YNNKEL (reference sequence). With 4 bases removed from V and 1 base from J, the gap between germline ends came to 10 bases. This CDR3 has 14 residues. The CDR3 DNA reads TGTGCCAGCAGCCTTACGGGCCCCCAAGAGACCCAGTACTTC. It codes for CASSLTGPQETQYF.

CDR3: CASSPTGLAGYTF. The CDR3 DNA reads as TGTGCCAGCAGCCCGACAGGGCTGGCTGGCTACACCTTC. This chain links TRBV6-5 with TRBJ1-2; the match to TRBD1 covers 7 bases. The V segment lost 6 bases and the J segment 7 bases; nucleotides outside the gene matches: 8. The CDR3 sequence is 13 residues long. Germline values: CDR1 MNHEY, CDR2 SVGAGI.

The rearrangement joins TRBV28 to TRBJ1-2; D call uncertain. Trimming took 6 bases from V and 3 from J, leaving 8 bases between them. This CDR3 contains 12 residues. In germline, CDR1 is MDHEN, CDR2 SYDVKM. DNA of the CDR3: TGTGCCAGCAGGGTAAGGGACTATGGCTACACCTTC. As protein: CASRVRDYGYTF.

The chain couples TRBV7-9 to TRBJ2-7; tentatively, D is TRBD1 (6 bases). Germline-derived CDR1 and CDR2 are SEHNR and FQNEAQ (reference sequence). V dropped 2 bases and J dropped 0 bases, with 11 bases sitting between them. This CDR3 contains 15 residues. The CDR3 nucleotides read TGTGCCAGCAGCTTATCAGGGACAACCTCCTACGAGCAGTACTTC. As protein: CASSLSGTTSYEQYF.

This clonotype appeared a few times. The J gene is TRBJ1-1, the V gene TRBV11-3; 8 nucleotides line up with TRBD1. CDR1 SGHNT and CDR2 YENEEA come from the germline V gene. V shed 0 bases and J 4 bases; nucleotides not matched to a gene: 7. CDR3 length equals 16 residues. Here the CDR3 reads CASSLEGAGGGTEAFF. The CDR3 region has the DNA TGTGCCAGCAGCTTAGAAGGGGCAGGGGGCGGCACTGAAGCTTTCTTT.

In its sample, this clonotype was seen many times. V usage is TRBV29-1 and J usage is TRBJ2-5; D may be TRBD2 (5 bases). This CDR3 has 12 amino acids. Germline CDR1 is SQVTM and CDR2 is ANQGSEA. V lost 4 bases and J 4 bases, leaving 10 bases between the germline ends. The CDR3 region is CSVVAGLETQYF. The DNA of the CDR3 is TGCAGCGTTGTGGCAGGACTAGAGACCCAGTACTTC.

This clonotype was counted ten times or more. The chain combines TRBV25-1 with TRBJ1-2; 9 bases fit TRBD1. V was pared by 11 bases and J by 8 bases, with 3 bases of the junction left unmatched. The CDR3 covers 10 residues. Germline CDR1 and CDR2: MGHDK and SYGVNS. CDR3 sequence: CASGTGGYTF. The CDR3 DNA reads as TGTGCCTCCGGGACAGGGGGCTACACCTTC.

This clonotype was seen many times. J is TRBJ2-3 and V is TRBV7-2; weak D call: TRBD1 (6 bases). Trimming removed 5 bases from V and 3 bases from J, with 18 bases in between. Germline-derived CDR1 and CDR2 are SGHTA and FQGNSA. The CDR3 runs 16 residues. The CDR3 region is CASSPMDWGLTDTQYF. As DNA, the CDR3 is TGTGCCAGCAGCCCAATGGACTGGGGGCTAACAGATACGCAGTATTTT.

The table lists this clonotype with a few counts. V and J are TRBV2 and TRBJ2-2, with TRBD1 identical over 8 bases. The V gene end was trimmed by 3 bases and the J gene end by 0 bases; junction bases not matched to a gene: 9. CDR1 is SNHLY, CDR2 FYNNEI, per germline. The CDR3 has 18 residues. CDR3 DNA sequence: TGTGCCAGCAGTGATCGAGACAGGGGACCAACGAACACCGGGGAGCTGTTTTTT. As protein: CASSDRDRGPTNTGELFF.

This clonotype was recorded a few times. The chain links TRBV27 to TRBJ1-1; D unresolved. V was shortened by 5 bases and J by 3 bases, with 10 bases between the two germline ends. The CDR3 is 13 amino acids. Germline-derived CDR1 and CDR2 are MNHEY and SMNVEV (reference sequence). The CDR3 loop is CASSLFGDTEAFF. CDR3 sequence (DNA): TGTGCCAGCAGTCTTTTCGGGGACACTGAAGCTTTCTTT.

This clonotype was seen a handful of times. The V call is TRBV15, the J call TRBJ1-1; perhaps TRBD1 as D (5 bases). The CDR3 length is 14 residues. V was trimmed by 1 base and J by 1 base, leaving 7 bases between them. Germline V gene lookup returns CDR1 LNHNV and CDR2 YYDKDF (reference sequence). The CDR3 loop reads CATSRATENTEAFF. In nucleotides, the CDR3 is TGTGCCACCAGCAGAGCGACAGAGAACACTGAAGCTTTCTTT.

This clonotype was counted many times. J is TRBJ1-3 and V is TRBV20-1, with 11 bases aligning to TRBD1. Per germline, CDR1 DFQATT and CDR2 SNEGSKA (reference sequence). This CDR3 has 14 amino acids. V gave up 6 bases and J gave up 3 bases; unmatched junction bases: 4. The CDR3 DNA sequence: TGCAGTGCCAGGACAGGGGGCCATGGAAACACCATATATTTT. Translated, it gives CSARTGGHGNTIYF.

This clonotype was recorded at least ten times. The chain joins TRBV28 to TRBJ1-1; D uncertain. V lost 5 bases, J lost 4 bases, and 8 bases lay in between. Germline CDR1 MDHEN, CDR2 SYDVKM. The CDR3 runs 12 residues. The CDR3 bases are TGTGCCAGCAGTACGTTGAGCACTGAAGCTTTCTTT. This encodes CASSTLSTEAFF.

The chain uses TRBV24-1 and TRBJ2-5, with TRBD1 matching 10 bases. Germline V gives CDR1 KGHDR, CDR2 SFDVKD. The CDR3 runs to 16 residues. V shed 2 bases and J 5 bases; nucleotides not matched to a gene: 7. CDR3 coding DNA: TGTGCCACCAGTGATTCGGGGACAGGGGTTTACGAGACCCAGTACTTC. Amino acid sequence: CATSDSGTGVYETQYF.

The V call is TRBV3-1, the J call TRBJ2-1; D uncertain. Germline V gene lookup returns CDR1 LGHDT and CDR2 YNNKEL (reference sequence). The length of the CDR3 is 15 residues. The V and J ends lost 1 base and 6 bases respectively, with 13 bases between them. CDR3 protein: CASSQGPDSGNEQFF. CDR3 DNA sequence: TGTGCCAGCAGCCAAGGGCCAGATAGTGGCAATGAGCAGTTCTTC.

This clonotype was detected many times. CDR3 DNA: TGTGCCACCAGTGATCCAAAAGGGGGAGAAGATACGCAGTATTTT. It translates to CATSDPKGGEDTQYF. The V call is TRBV24-1, the J call TRBJ2-3; perhaps TRBD1 as D (6 bases). Trimming took 3 bases from V and 5 from J, leaving 14 bases between them. The CDR3 sequence is 15 residues long. Per germline, CDR1 KGHDR and CDR2 SFDVKD.

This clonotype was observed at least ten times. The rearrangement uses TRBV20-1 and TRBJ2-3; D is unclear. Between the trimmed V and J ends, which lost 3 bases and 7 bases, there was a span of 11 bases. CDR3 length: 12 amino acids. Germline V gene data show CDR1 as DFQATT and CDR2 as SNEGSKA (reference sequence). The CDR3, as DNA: TGCAGTGCTAGGCCCAGTACTAATACGCAGTATTTT. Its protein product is CSARPSTNTQYF.

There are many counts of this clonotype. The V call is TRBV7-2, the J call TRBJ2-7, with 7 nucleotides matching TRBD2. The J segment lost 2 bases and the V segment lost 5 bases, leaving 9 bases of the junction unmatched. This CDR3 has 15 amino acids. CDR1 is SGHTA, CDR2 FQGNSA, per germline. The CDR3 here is CASSPMGGATYEQYF. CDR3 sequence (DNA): TGTGCCAGCAGCCCAATGGGAGGGGCCACCTACGAGCAGTACTTC.

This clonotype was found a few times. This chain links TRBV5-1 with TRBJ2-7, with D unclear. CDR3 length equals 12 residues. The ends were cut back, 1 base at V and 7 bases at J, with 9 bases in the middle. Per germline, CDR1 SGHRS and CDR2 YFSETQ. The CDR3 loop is CASSLSPTEQYF. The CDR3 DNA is TGCGCCAGCAGCTTGTCCCCGACAGAGCAGTACTTC.

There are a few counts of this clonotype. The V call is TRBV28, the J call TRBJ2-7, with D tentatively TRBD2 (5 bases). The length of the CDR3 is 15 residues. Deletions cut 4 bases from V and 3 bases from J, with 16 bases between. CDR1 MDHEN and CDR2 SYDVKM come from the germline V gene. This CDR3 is CASSSRGTTGYEQYF. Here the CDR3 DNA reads TGTGCCAGCAGTTCCCGGGGTACAACGGGCTACGAGCAGTACTTC.

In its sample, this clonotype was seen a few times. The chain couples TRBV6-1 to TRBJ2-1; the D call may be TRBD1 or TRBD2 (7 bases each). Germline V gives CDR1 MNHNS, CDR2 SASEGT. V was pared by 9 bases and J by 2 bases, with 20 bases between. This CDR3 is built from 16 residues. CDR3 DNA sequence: TGTGCCAGTCGGGGAGGGCAGGGGGACACCTACAATGAGCAGTTCTTC. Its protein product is CASRGGQGDTYNEQFF.

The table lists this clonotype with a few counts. In DNA, the CDR3 is TGCAGTGCTAGAGGGGGACTAGCGGTAAATTACGAGCAGTACTTC. Its translation: CSARGGLAVNYEQYF. The chain uses TRBV20-1 and TRBJ2-7, with 11 nucleotides matching TRBD2. V lost 1 base to trimming and J lost 4 bases; unmatched junction nucleotides: 6. This CDR3 comprises 15 residues. CDR1 DFQATT and CDR2 SNEGSKA come from the germline V gene (reference sequence).